One sample yielded the 5 T cell receptor beta chains listed below, sequenced in a study of CXCR3-negative and CXCR3-positive naive CD8 T cells. Study results and caveats: In CXCR3-positive naive cells, the TRB CDR3s were more hydrophobic than in CXCR3-negative naive cells.

Their cognate antigens are unknown. UMI labels and 5' RACE were used to prepare the TRB cDNA libraries. TCRdb re-called the 5' RACE reads and gives one entry per CDR3 protein, without DNA. This listing includes fewer than 140,000 distinct CDR3 sequences. Sequenced sample: naive CXCR3+ CD8+ T cells from blood. Noted subset: CD45RO-CCR7+CD27+CD95- naive CD8+ T cells expressing CXCR3 (TNR3+). The origin of the receptors is a human donor in good health. Some clones in this sample may be carry-over from other donors' samples.

This sequence joins TRBV7-8 and TRBJ2-7; TCRdb reports TRBD1, a call that lacks DNA to check it against. Germline V gives CDR1 SGHVS, CDR2 FQNEAQ. The CDR3 sequence is 16 residues long. The CDR3 sequence is CASSSRDSTTPYEQYF. The variable domain in full, completed from reference TRBV7-8 and TRBJ2-7, reads GAGVSQSPRYKVAKRGQDVALRCDPISGHVSLFWYQQALGQGPEFLTYFQNEAQLDKSGLPSDRFFAERPEGSVSTLKIQRTQQEDSAVYLCASSSRDSTTPYEQYFGPGTRLTVT.

The genes are TRBV6-5 and TRBJ2-5; TCRdb's D call, TRBD1, is unchecked because there is no DNA. The CDR3 has 14 residues. CDR1 is MNHEY, CDR2 SVGAGI, per germline. CDR3 region: CASSLTGGKETQYF.

The gene calls are TRBV29-1 and TRBJ1-5. Germline V gives CDR1 SQVTM, CDR2 ANQGSEA. CDR3 length: 13 amino acids. The CDR3 here is CSVELAANQPQHF.

The rearrangement links TRBV28 to TRBJ2-7; TCRdb lists TRBD1, though no DNA is available to test this call. The germline V gene has CDR1 MDHEN and CDR2 SYDVKM. The CDR3 covers 11 residues. CDR3 in amino acids: CASRAGEEQYF.

CDR3 sequence: CAISDAGGNTEAFF. The chain employs TRBV10-3 and TRBJ1-1. This CDR3 spans 14 amino acids. The germline V gene encodes CDR1 ENHRY and CDR2 SYGVKD.